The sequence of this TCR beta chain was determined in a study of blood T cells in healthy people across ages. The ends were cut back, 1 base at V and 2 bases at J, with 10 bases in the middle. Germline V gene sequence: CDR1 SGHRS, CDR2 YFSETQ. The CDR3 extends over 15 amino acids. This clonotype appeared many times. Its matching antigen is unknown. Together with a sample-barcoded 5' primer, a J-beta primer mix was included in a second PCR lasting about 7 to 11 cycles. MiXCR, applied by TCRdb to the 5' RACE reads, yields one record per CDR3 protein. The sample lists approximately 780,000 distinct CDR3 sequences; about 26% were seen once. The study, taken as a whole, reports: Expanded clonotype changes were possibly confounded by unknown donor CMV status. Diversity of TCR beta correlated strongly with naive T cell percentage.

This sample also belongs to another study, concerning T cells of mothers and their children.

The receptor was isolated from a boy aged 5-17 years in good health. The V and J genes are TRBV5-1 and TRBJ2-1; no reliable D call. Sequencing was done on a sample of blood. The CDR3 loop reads CASSLSASTYNEQFF. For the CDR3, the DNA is TGCGCCAGCAGCTTGTCTGCCAGTACCTACAATGAGCAGTTCTTC.